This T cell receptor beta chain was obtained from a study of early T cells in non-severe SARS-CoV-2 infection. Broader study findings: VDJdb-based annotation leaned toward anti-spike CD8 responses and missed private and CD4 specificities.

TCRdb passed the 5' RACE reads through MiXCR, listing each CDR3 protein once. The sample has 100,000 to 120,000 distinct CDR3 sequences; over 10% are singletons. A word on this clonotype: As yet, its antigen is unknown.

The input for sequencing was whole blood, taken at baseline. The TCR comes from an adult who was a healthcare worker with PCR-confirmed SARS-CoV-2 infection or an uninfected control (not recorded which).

The CDR3 spells CASSPSRNEQFF. CDR3 bases: TGTGCCAGCAGTCCCTCTAGGAATGAGCAGTTCTTC. V usage is TRBV28 and J usage is TRBJ2-1; D unresolved. CDR3 length: 12 amino acids. The germline V gene encodes CDR1 MDHEN and CDR2 SYDVKM. The V end lost 5 bases, the J end lost 7 bases, and 9 bases lay between the germline ends.